The rows below give T cell receptor beta chains drawn from one sample of a study of cytomegalovirus exposure and HLA in healthy donors. Clones were sequenced by immunoSEQ multiplex PCR, and TCRdb holds only the in-frame ones, with some missing. The table for this sample gives just over 150,000 clones. Sequenced: PBMCs. The receptors come from a man aged 25 to 45 in good health and CMV-seronegative. The CDR3 runs from the conserved cysteine through the conserved F or W. A D gene is named only where the DNA matches it firmly.

TRBJ2-1 | TRBV21-1 | - | TGTGCCAGCAGCAACCAGGGGGCTAGCGGGAGGTACAATGAGCAGTTCTTC | CASSNQGASGRYNEQFF
TRBJ1-5 | TRBV10-2 | TRBD1 | TGCGCCAGCAGTCTCGGGACAGCAAGTCAGCCCCAGCATTTT | CASSLGTASQPQHF
TRBJ2-7 | TRBV7-8 | - | TGTGCCAGCAGCGTTCCCGGGACTCCCTCCTACGAGCAGTACTTC | CASSVPGTPSYEQYF
TRBJ1-1 | TRBV25-1 | TRBD1 | TGTGCCAGCAGTGGCTCGACAGGGATCGGCACTGAAGCTTTCTTT | CASSGSTGIGTEAFF
TRBJ2-4 | TRBV19 | - | TGTGCCAGTGGACAGCAAAACATTCAGTACTTC | CASGQQNIQYF
TRBJ2-7 | TRBV7-2 | - | TGTGCCAGCAGCTCCCCTGGGGGCAATGTAGTCTACGAGCAGTACTTC | CASSSPGGNVVYEQYF
TRBJ2-1 | TRBV5-1 | TRBD2 | TGCGCCAGCAGCTTGGTGGGACTAGCGGGAGCCGGTGAGCAGTTCTTC | CASSLVGLAGAGEQFF
TRBJ1-6 | TRBV6-5 | - | TGTGCCAGCAGTGAACAGGGTATCCAGTCACCCCTCCACTTT | CASSEQGIQSPLHF
TRBJ2-7 | TRBV7-9 | - | TGTGCCAGCAGCTTAGCGCGGGACGAGCAGTACTTC | CASSLARDEQYF
TRBJ2-1 | TRBV11-3 | TRBD2 | TGTGCCAGCAGAGAAGGGACTAGCGGGTCTGTCTACAATGAGCAGTTCTTC | CASREGTSGSVYNEQFF
TRBJ2-3 | TRBV9 | - | TGTGCCAGCAGCGAACGATCGAGAGATACGCAGTATTTT | CASSERSRDTQYF
TRBJ2-1 | TRBV10-1 | TRBD2 | TGCGCCAGCAGTCGAACGGGGGCCAGCGGGAGGGCCTTGGATGAGCAGTTCTTC | CASSRTGASGRALDEQFF
TRBJ1-2 | TRBV10-3 | TRBD1 | TGTGCCACACGACAGGGGCGTAACTATGGCTACACCTTC | CATRQGRNYGYTF
TRBJ1-1 | TRBV2 | TRBD1 | TGTGCCAGCAGTCTAGAACAGGGGGCAGGAACTGAAGCTTTCTTT | CASSLEQGAGTEAFF
TRBJ1-5 | TRBV6-6 | TRBD1 | TGTGCCAGCAGACCAGACAGGGCTCAGCCCCAGCATTTT | CASRPDRAQPQHF
TRBJ2-7 | TRBV4-1 | TRBD1 | TGCGCCAGCAGCCACCCTCAGGGGGTGGGTTACGAGCAGTACTTC | CASSHPQGVGYEQYF
TRBJ2-5 | TRBV2 | TRBD2 | TGTGCCAGCAGTGAAGGACTAGCGGGTTCTGAGACCCAGTACTTC | CASSEGLAGSETQYF
TRBJ1-2 | TRBV27 | - | TGTGCCAGCAGTCCGAGACAGGTTTGGAACTATGGCTACACTTTC | CASSPRQVWNYGYTF
TRBJ2-2 | TRBV10-3 | - | TGTGCCATCAGATTGGGACAGAACACCGGGGAGCTGTTTTTT | CAIRLGQNTGELFF
TRBJ2-5 | TRBV6-5 | TRBD1 | TGTGCCAGCAGTTTGACAGGGGACCAAGAGACCCAGTACTTC | CASSLTGDQETQYF
TRBJ2-7 | TRBV2 | - | TGTGCCAGCAGTGTGGAGGGCTACGAGCAGTACTTC | CASSVEGYEQYF
TRBJ1-2 | TRBV11-2 | - | TGTGCCATTCCACGAGGGTACTATGGCTACACCTTC | CAIPRGYYGYTF
TRBJ2-3 | TRBV27 | - | TGTGCCAGCAGTCACCCCCCCGAGACAGATACGCAGTATTTT | CASSHPPETDTQYF
TRBJ2-7 | TRBV11-3 | - | TGTGCCAGCAGCTTAGCAGGGGACGAGCAGTACTTC | CASSLAGDEQYF
TRBJ2-2 | TRBV4-2 | - | TGTGCCAGCAGCCAAGAGGTGGGGGGAAACACCGGGGAGCTGTTTTTT | CASSQEVGGNTGELFF
TRBJ1-5 | TRBV12-5 | - | TGTGCTAGTGGTTACCTCGGGGATCAGCCCCAGCATTTT | CASGYLGDQPQHF
TRBJ1-5 | TRBV6-5 | - | TGTGCCAGCAGTTACTCCGTAGTGTCCTCGAATCAGCCCCAGCATTTT | CASSYSVVSSNQPQHF
TRBJ1-1 | TRBV19 | - | TGTGCCAGTAGAGCGGGGGGGGTGCTCAAATTGAACACTGAAGCTTTCTTT | CASRAGGVLKLNTEAFF
TRBJ1-4 | TRBV28 | - | TGTGCCAGCAGTTCCGAAGGGGCGACTAATGAAAAACTGTTTTTT | CASSSEGATNEKLFF
TRBJ2-5 | TRBV19 | TRBD2 | TGTGCCAGCCGACTAGCGGGAGGGCCGGGAGAGACCCAGTACTTC | CASRLAGGPGETQYF
TRBJ2-1 | TRBV4-3 | - | TGCGCCAGCAGCCAAGAATTAGCGCATTTCTCCTACAATGAGCAGTTCTTC | CASSQELAHFSYNEQFF
TRBJ2-1 | TRBV2 | TRBD1 | TGTGCTAGCAGTGAGCGGCAGGGGGCCTACAATGAGCAGTTCTTC | CASSERQGAYNEQFF
TRBJ1-1 | TRBV9 | - | TGTGCCAGCAGCGCTAGAGGGACAACTAACACTGAAGCTTTCTTT | CASSARGTTNTEAFF
TRBJ1-2 | TRBV28 | TRBD1 | TGTGCCAGCAGTTCAAGGGACAGGTTTCGGCCACCCAAAGGGATCTATGGCTACACCTTC | CASSSRDRFRPPKGIYGYTF
TRBJ2-7 | TRBV19 | TRBD2 | TGTGCCAGTAGTCCCCAGGCGGGGGTTACTAGATACGAGCAGTACTTC | CASSPQAGVTRYEQYF
TRBJ1-3 | TRBV7-2 | - | TGTGCCAGCAGCCGACAGGTTTCCACTGGAAACACCATATATTTT | CASSRQVSTGNTIYF
TRBJ1-5 | TRBV2 | TRBD1 | TGTGCCAGCAGTGTCGGGCGACAGGGGAATCAGCCCCAGCATTTT | CASSVGRQGNQPQHF
TRBJ2-5 | TRBV30 | - | TGTGCTCGCTCGTCACTAGCGACCCAGTACTTC | CARSSLATQYF
TRBJ2-2 | TRBV11-3 | - | TGTGCCAGCAGCTTAGGGGGGGAGGCCGGGGAGCTGTTTTTT | CASSLGGEAGELFF
TRBJ1-1 | TRBV6-5 | - | TGTGCCAGCTCCCGTGAGGGAATGAACACTGAAGCTTTCTTT | CASSREGMNTEAFF
TRBJ1-4 | TRBV5-1 | TRBD1 | TGCGCCAGCAGCTTGGAGGGACAGTTGAGGTTTGAAAAACTGTTTTTT | CASSLEGQLRFEKLFF
TRBJ1-2 | TRBV5-1 | TRBD1 | TGCGCCAGCAGCTTGGTAGGGGGCGCAAGTGGCTACACCTTC | CASSLVGGASGYTF
TRBJ1-6 | TRBV7-2 | - | TGTGCCAGCAGCGGGACATGGGGTTCACCCCTCCACTTT | CASSGTWGSPLHF